This T cell receptor (beta chain) was identified during a study of blood T cell repertoires in COVID-19. This clone occurred once. The length of the CDR3 is 14 residues. In germline, CDR1 is SGHDT, CDR2 YYEEEE. V was shortened by 0 bases and J by 8 bases, with 14 bases between the two germline ends. TCRdb's copy holds only in-frame clones and misses some; the assay was immunoSEQ multiplex PCR. The data hold approximately 290,000 clones, with about 80% observed a single time. The sequenced sample consisted of peripheral blood. The chain carries TRBV5-6 and TRBJ1-2; the D gene is possibly TRBD1 (5 bases). The sequence was obtained from a person aged 65-85 years with COVID-19, enrolled during active disease. The CDR3 region is CASSLVGPKGGYTF. The CDR3 region has the DNA TGTGCCAGCAGCTTGGTCGGCCCCAAGGGGGGCTACACCTTC.